The 13 T cell receptor beta chains below were found in one sample sequenced in a study of pediatric ulcerative colitis. Using immunoSEQ multiplex PCR, the repertoire was profiled, and TCRdb retains in-frame clones only, with some absent. Among about 64,000 clones listed, 80% to 90% were seen once. The sequenced sample was blood. The origin of the receptors is a boy aged 5 to 17 with severe ulcerative colitis.

The chain links TRBV6-1 to TRBJ1-2, with D unresolved. This CDR3 contains 14 residues. CDR1 and CDR2 (germline): MNHNS, SASEGT. V was shortened by 2 bases and J by 4 bases, with 11 bases between the two germline ends. The CDR3 protein is CASSEIGGGYGYTF. The CDR3 coding sequence is TGTGCCAGCAGTGAAATTGGCGGAGGCTATGGCTACACCTTC.

The chain employs TRBV19 and TRBJ2-3; no firm D call. The CDR3 length is 13 residues. The germline V gene has CDR1 LNHDA and CDR2 SQIVND (reference sequence). Trimming removed 5 bases at V and 4 bases at J, with 10 bases between. DNA of the CDR3: TGTGCCAGTAGTTCAGGCGGCGCAGATACGCAGTATTTT. This codes for CASSSGGADTQYF.

The chain recombines TRBV11-2 with TRBJ2-7, with 7 bases aligning to TRBD1. CDR1 and CDR2 from the germline V gene are SGHAT and FQNNGV. With 3 bases clipped from V and 9 bases from J, the junction kept 5 bases outside the gene matches. The CDR3 runs to 12 residues. The CDR3 loop is CASSLQGVRQYF. The CDR3 DNA sequence: TGTGCCAGCAGCTTGCAGGGGGTGCGGCAGTACTTC.

This clone is a singleton in its sample. The V gene is TRBV7-2, the J gene TRBJ2-7, with D perhaps matching TRBD1 (7 bases). Per germline, CDR1 SGHTA and CDR2 FQGNSA. The CDR3 is 14 amino acids. Trimming removed 5 bases from V and 1 base from J, with 12 bases in between. Here the CDR3 reads CASSPRDSSYEQYF. CDR3 in DNA: TGTGCCAGCAGCCCGCGGGACAGTTCCTACGAGCAGTACTTC. The full variable domain, rest sourced from reference TRBV7-2 and TRBJ2-7, is GAGVSQSPSNKVTEKGKDVELRCDPISGHTALYWYRQSLGQGLEFLIYFQGNSAPDKSGLPSDRFSAERTGGSVSTLTIQRTQQEDSAVYLCASSPRDSSYEQYFGPGTRLTVT.

The genes are TRBV11-2 and TRBJ2-2, with D perhaps matching TRBD2 (5 bases). The length of the CDR3 is 15 residues. Germline V gives CDR1 SGHAT, CDR2 FQNNGV. Trimming cost V 8 bases and J 5 bases, with 18 bases left between them. The CDR3 loop is CASGSVRGRTGELFF. DNA for the CDR3: TGTGCCAGCGGGTCGGTAAGAGGGCGGACCGGGGAGCTGTTTTTT.

The V and J genes are TRBV30 and TRBJ2-2; 8 bases line up with TRBD2. This CDR3 is built from 16 residues. Germline CDR1 reads GTSNPN; CDR2 reads SVGIG (reference sequence). The V segment lost 0 bases and the J segment 4 bases; nucleotides outside the gene matches: 7. CDR3 coding DNA: TGTGCCTGGAGTGTAGCGGGAGCGCTTTCCACCGGGGAGCTGTTTTTT. This sequence encodes CAWSVAGALSTGELFF.

The chain links TRBV19 to TRBJ1-5, with 7 nucleotides matching TRBD1. CDR3 length equals 18 residues. From germline, CDR1 is LNHDA and CDR2 SQIVND (reference sequence). V gave up 7 bases and J gave up 3 bases; unmatched junction bases: 18. CDR3 sequence (DNA): TGTGCCAGTACTCCGAACCCTTTGGCGGACAGGCCCAATCAGCCCCAGCATTTT. This gives the protein CASTPNPLADRPNQPQHF.

As to this clone: A junction end diverges from the germline sequence, so it may reflect a read error. The CDR3 nucleotides read TGTGCTAGCAGCCCCCAACGGGGACAGGGGCAAGAGACCCAGTACTTC. Its protein product is CASSPQRGQGQETQYF. The V call is TRBV7-7, the J call TRBJ2-5; TRBD1 matches at 10 bases. Germline V lookup: CDR1 SSHAT, CDR2 FNYEAQ (reference sequence). This CDR3 contains 16 residues. The full variable domain, in which reference TRBV7-7 and TRBJ2-5 provide the parts outside the CDR3, is GAGVSQSPRYKVTKRGQDVTLRCDPISSHATLYWYQQALGQGPEFLTYFNYEAQPDKSGLPSDRFSAERPEGSISTLTIQRTEQRDSAMYRCASSPQRGQGQETQYFGPGTRLLVL.

The chain has TRBV7-2 and TRBJ2-7, with 9 bases matching TRBD1. J lost 4 bases, V lost 1 base, and 8 bases had no gene match. The CDR3 extends over 16 amino acids. The V gene's germline CDR1 is SGHTA and CDR2 FQGNSA. The CDR3 DNA sequence: TGTGCCAGCAGCTTAGGGTTGGCACAGGGGGCATACGAGCAGTACTTC. Its protein product is CASSLGLAQGAYEQYF.

The rearrangement links TRBV30 to TRBJ1-1; the match to TRBD1 covers 9 bases. The junction had 4 bases not matched to a gene; V was cut back by 2 bases and J by 6 bases. The CDR3 totals 13 residues. The germline CDR1 and CDR2 sequences are GTSNPN and SVGIG (reference sequence). The CDR3 is CAWSTGGGPEAFF. DNA of the CDR3: TGTGCCTGGAGTACAGGGGGCGGCCCTGAAGCTTTCTTT.

J is TRBJ2-2 and V is TRBV7-9; D possibly corresponds to TRBD2 (6 bases). Per germline, CDR1 SEHNR and CDR2 FQNEAQ (reference sequence). Trimming left V 2 bases short and J 7 bases short, with 20 bases between. This CDR3 comprises 17 residues. CDR3 in amino acids: CASSLIAGGIAGGELFF. The CDR3 nucleotides are TGTGCCAGCAGCTTAATTGCCGGCGGGATTGCGGGCGGGGAGCTGTTTTTT. Together with reference TRBV7-9 and TRBJ2-2, the CDR3 gives the full variable domain: DTGVSQNPRHKITKRGQNVTFRCDPISEHNRLYWYRQTLGQGPEFLTYFQNEAQLEKSRLLSDRFSAERPKGSFSTLEIQRTEQGDSAMYLCASSLIAGGIAGGELFFGEGSRLTVL.

This chain uses TRBV27 with TRBJ2-3; D remains ambiguous. The germline CDR1 and CDR2 sequences are MNHEY and SMNVEV (reference sequence). Deletions cut 3 bases from V and 2 bases from J, with 9 bases between. CDR3 length: 14 residues. For the CDR3, the DNA is TGTGCCAGCAGTTTCTGGCCCCACACAGATACGCAGTATTTT. Residues: CASSFWPHTDTQYF.

The chain couples TRBV11-2 to TRBJ2-1, with 9 bases identical to TRBD2. There are 17 residues in the CDR3. J lost 2 bases, V lost 2 bases, and 7 bases had no gene match. Germline V lookup: CDR1 SGHAT, CDR2 FQNNGV. Here the CDR3 DNA reads TGTGCCAGCAGCTTATTACCTGGGACTAGCACCTACAATGAGCAGTTCTTC. It yields the protein CASSLLPGTSTYNEQFF.